The 13 T cell receptor beta chains listed next were all sequenced from one sample in a study of T cell repertoires in cytomegalovirus infection. No antigen has been assigned to these receptors. TCRdb re-analysed the reads in MiXCR, keeping a single row per CDR3 protein. The table shows hundreds of thousands of distinct CDR3 sequences, with approximately 29% occurring only once. This specimen was cultured CD8+ T cells from PBMCs, taken from culture after CMV antigen stimulation. These receptors were taken from a human donor in good health (CMV status not recorded). Some clones in this sample may be carry-over from other donors' samples.

As DNA, the CDR3 is TGTGCCAGCAGCCAAGATCAGGGACAGCTCCAAGAGACCCAGTACTTC. Its protein product is CASSQDQGQLQETQYF. The chain combines TRBV4-2 with TRBJ2-5; 7 positions agree with TRBD1. The CDR3 has 16 residues. With 0 bases clipped from V and 1 base from J, the junction kept 5 bases outside the gene matches. Germline V lookup: CDR1 LGHNA, CDR2 YNFKEQ.

This clonotype has only a few counts. Mismatch with germline at one junction end may stem from a read error. The gene calls are TRBV28 and TRBJ2-1, with no clear D. The CDR3 contains 14 residues. Germline CDR1 is MDHEN and CDR2 is SYDVKM. CDR3 amino acids: CASSLQGVYSEQFF. The CDR3 bases are TGTGCCAGCAGTTTGCAAGGAGTGTACAGTGAGCAGTTCTTC.

J is TRBJ2-1 and V is TRBV27; D not certain. Germline CDR1 and CDR2: MNHEY and SMNVEV (reference sequence). This CDR3 contains 12 residues. V dropped 5 bases and J dropped 6 bases, with 8 bases sitting between them. DNA of the CDR3: TGTGCCAGCAGTCGTCGACCCAATGAGCAGTTCTTC. Its protein product is CASSRRPNEQFF.

This clonotype was seen more than once but under ten times. The genes are TRBV7-9 and TRBJ2-5; the D gene is possibly TRBD1 (6 bases). The CDR3 loop spans 13 amino acids. Germline values: CDR1 SEHNR, CDR2 FQNEAQ (reference sequence). Trimming removed 5 bases at V and 3 bases at J, with 10 bases between. CDR3 nucleotide sequence: TGTGCCAGCAGCGCGAAGGGGGAAGAGACCCAGTACTTC. Its translation: CASSAKGEETQYF.

The chain is built from TRBV10-3 and TRBJ2-1, with 10 nucleotides matching TRBD2. V shed 3 bases and J 10 bases; nucleotides not matched to a gene: 12. Germline V CDR1 and CDR2: ENHRY, SYGVKD. The CDR3 runs 16 residues. CDR3 in amino acids: CAISDPLAGRTYEQFF. The CDR3 DNA follows: TGTGCCATCAGTGACCCACTAGCGGGGAGAACTTACGAGCAGTTCTTC.

Turning to this clonotype: Just one base apart from a much larger clone, this may be a read error. The chain links TRBV6-5 to TRBJ1-5, with TRBD1 as a possible D gene (5 bases). This CDR3 has 18 amino acids. CDR1 is MNHEY and CDR2 is SVGAGI in the germline V gene. In DNA, the CDR3 is TGTGCCAGCAGTTACGTACAACCCGGGGCAGGTTCCAATCAGCCCGAGCATTTT. Its protein is CASSYVQPGAGSNQPEHF.

The sample holds a few counts of this clonotype. The chain has TRBV4-3 and TRBJ2-3, with 12 bases that match TRBD1. Losses at the gene ends were 7 bases for V and 7 bases for J; bases not matched to a gene: 6. The CDR3 has 14 residues. Germline V CDR1 and CDR2: LGHNA, YSLEER. CDR3 in amino acids: CASTPGQGANTQYF. CDR3 DNA: TGCGCCAGCACCCCGGGACAGGGGGCAAATACGCAGTATTTT.

The J gene is TRBJ1-4, the V gene TRBV6-1; weak D call: TRBD1 (5 bases). This CDR3 spans 12 amino acids. Trimming removed 5 bases from V and 8 bases from J, with 9 bases in between. Looked up from germline, CDR1 is MNHNS and CDR2 is SASEGT. The CDR3 loop reads CASSYRTEKLFF. CDR3 bases: TGTGCCAGCAGTTACCGGACAGAAAAACTGTTTTTT.

This chain connects TRBV12-3 or TRBV12-4 to TRBJ1-2, with TRBD1 matching 10 bases. Trimming cost V 4 bases and J 3 bases; bases outside gene matches: 2. CDR3 length equals 14 residues. The CDR3 region has the DNA TGTGCCAGCAGTTATGGACAGGGGGACTATGGCTACACCTTC. Translated, it gives CASSYGQGDYGYTF.

V is TRBV20-1 and J is TRBJ2-2; perhaps TRBD1 as D (7 bases). The CDR3 length is 14 residues. V was pared by 3 bases and J by 4 bases, with 12 bases between. Germline values: CDR1 DFQATT, CDR2 SNEGSKA (reference sequence). Written as DNA, the CDR3 is TGCAGTGCTAGGGAGGGGGCGGTCACCGGGGAGCTGTTTTTT. This sequence encodes CSAREGAVTGELFF.

The J gene is TRBJ1-5, the V gene TRBV9; a weak D match, TRBD1 (5 bases). Trimming stripped 6 bases from V and 3 bases from J, with 16 bases between. This CDR3 is 15 amino acids long. Germline V CDR1 and CDR2: SGDLS, YYNGEE. The CDR3 loop is CASTPWDADNQPQHF. In DNA, the CDR3 is TGTGCCAGCACCCCTTGGGACGCGGACAATCAGCCCCAGCATTTT.

This clonotype was recorded a few times. The rearrangement uses TRBV7-6 and TRBJ1-4; TRBD1 agrees at 12 bases. This CDR3 is built from 14 residues. Germline CDR1 reads SGHVS; CDR2 reads FNYEAQ. The junction had 3 bases not matched to a gene; V was cut back by 6 bases and J by 7 bases. CDR3 nucleotides: TGTGCCAGCAGGGGACAGGGGGCACGTGAAAAACTGTTTTTT. Residues: CASRGQGAREKLFF. Variable domain in full (rest from reference TRBV7-6 and TRBJ1-4): GAGVSQSPRYKVTKRGQDVALRCDPISGHVSLYWYRQALGQGPEFLTYFNYEAQQDKSGLPNDRFSAERPEGSISTLTIQRTEQRDSAMYRCASRGQGAREKLFFGSGTQLSVL.

The rearrangement links TRBV5-1 to TRBJ2-5; D not certain. Germline-derived CDR1 and CDR2 are SGHRS and YFSETQ. Trimming cost V 4 bases and J 5 bases, with 9 bases left between them. There are 12 residues in the CDR3. In DNA, the CDR3 is TGCGCCAGCAGCCACAAATCGGAGACCCAGTACTTC. Its protein product is CASSHKSETQYF.